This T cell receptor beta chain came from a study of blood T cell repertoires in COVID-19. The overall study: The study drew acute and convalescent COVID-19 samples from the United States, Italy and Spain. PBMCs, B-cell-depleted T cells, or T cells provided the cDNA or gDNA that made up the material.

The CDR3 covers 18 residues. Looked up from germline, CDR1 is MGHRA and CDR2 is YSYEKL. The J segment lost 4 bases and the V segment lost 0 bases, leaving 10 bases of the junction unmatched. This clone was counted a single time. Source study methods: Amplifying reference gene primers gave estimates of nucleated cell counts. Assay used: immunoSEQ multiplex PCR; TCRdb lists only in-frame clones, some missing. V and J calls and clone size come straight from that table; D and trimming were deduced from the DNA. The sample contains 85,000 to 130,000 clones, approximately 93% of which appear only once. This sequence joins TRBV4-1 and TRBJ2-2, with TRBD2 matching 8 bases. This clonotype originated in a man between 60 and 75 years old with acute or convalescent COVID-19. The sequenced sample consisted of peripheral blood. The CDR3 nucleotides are TGCGCCAGCAGCCAAGATGGTGGGCGGGAGGACTTCACCGGGGAGCTGTTTTTT. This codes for CASSQDGGREDFTGELFF.